This TCR beta chain was identified in a study of T cells after yellow fever vaccination. Trimming removed 4 bases at V and 0 bases at J, with 9 bases between. This CDR3 region has 15 residues. CDR1 and CDR2 from the germline V gene are LGHNA and YSLEER. TCRdb itself ran the 5' RACE reads through MiXCR, one entry per CDR3 protein. This table has roughly 340,000 distinct CDR3 sequences, approximately 9% appearing once. This clonotype was picked up many times. The antigen is undetermined. The study's findings and limits: Shared CD4/CD8 clonotypes were a small share, likely from convergent recombination.

This sequence was found in a man aged 18 to 30 who received the YFV17D yellow fever vaccine. J is TRBJ1-4 and V is TRBV4-3; no clear D gene. Sequenced material: PBMCs, taken on the day of the first yellow fever vaccination. CDR3 sequence: CASSPLAATNEKLFF. The CDR3 DNA follows: TGCGCCAGCAGCCCATTGGCAGCAACTAATGAAAAACTGTTTTTT.